This T cell receptor beta chain was retrieved from a study of blood T cell repertoires in COVID-19. Study summary: From T cells, B-cell-depleted T cells, or PBMCs came the material, which was cDNA or gDNA.

The study recruited people aged about 18 to 89 years across approximately 25 US areas. As originally analysed: Nucleated cell number was recorded as an estimate derived from reference gene primer amplification. TCRdb's table, derived via immunoSEQ multiplex PCR, lists solely in-frame clones and lacks some. Clone size and the V and J calls come from that table; the DNA yielded D and trimming. Among 250,000 to 300,000 clones, roughly 93% were seen once, and the ten largest hold about 2.3%. This clonotype was sampled from a woman in her thirties or forties with acute COVID-19. Material: PBMCs or T cells enriched from blood (not recorded which).

CDR3 nucleotides: TGTGCCAGCAGCACAGGGGTCTTCTCTGGAAACACCATATATTTT. The encoded protein is CASSTGVFSGNTIYF. V and J are TRBV5-8 and TRBJ1-3, with TRBD1 matching over 7 bases. The length of the CDR3 is 15 residues. The V segment lost 4 bases and the J segment 0 bases; nucleotides outside the gene matches: 4. The germline V gene has CDR1 SGHTS and CDR2 YDEGEE.